This TCR beta chain was sequenced during a study of T-cell memory formation after mild COVID-19. On the study more broadly: TCR clusters showed largely donor specificity. Regarding the study as a whole: Memory cells collected pre-infection included some clones that later responded, suggesting cross-reactive memory joined. Of the contracting clones, CD4+ ones lay mainly in CM and EM, and CD8+ ones in EMRA.

With respect to this clonotype: Its matching antigen is unknown.

The CDR3 has 18 residues. Germline trimming cut 0 bases from V and 5 bases from J; bases unmatched to any gene: 12. cDNA libraries for TCR alpha and TCR beta, carrying sample barcodes and UMIs, came from 5'RACE with constant-segment primers. MiXCR, applied by TCRdb to the 5' RACE reads, yields one record per CDR3 protein. The sample shows about 560,000 distinct CDR3 sequences, about a fifth of them seen only once. This receptor was obtained from an adult woman who had mild COVID-19 (a few samples of this study predate the infection). Cell type and time point are not known. The material sequenced was PBMCs or a T cell subset sorted from them (not recorded which). The chain combines TRBV12-3 or TRBV12-4 with TRBJ1-4; TRBD1 aligns across 7 bases. CDR3 loop: CASSLALFLSGQNEKLFF. CDR3 sequence (DNA): TGTGCCAGCAGTTTAGCCCTCTTTTTGTCGGGACAGAATGAAAAACTGTTTTTT.